These 24 T cell receptor beta chains originate from one sample sequenced in a study of cytomegalovirus exposure and HLA in healthy donors. It was with 60 Vbeta and 13 Jbeta primers that the PCR ran. The assay was immunoSEQ multiplex PCR, and TCRdb's table has in-frame clones only and misses some. Among more than 85,000 clones listed, 12% to 15% were seen once. Material for sequencing was PBMCs. These receptors were collected from a female donor in good health and CMV-seronegative.

The chain uses TRBV5-8 and TRBJ1-2; a weak D match, TRBD1 (6 bases). V gave up 0 bases and J gave up 4 bases, with 19 bases separating them. This CDR3 has 17 residues. From germline, CDR1 is SGHTS and CDR2 YDEGEE. The CDR3 coding sequence is TGTGCCAGCAGCTTGGCCGGGACAATATCTGTGGGCTATGGCTACACCTTC. It translates to CASSLAGTISVGYGYTF.

This clone has just a few counts. The gene calls are TRBV9 and TRBJ1-1, with TRBD1 matching over 8 bases. Germline V gene lookup returns CDR1 SGDLS and CDR2 YYNGEE. The CDR3 has 15 amino acids. Losses at the gene ends were 2 bases for V and 2 bases for J; bases not matched to a gene: 5. The CDR3 DNA reads as TGTGCCAGCAGCGTGTTAACAGGGGGTAACACTGAAGCTTTCTTT. It yields the protein CASSVLTGGNTEAFF.

This clone has more than one count but fewer than ten. The chain is built from TRBV4-1 and TRBJ2-1, with D possibly matching TRBD1 (6 bases). Trimming pared 4 bases from V and 0 bases from J, leaving 13 bases between. The CDR3 has 16 residues. The germline gives CDR1 MGHRA, CDR2 YSYEKL. The CDR3 DNA reads TGCGCCAGCAGCCCTCTACAGGGCTTCTCCTACAATGAGCAGTTCTTC. Residues: CASSPLQGFSYNEQFF.

The chain employs TRBV7-8 and TRBJ2-5; a possible D gene is TRBD2 (6 bases). The germline V gene has CDR1 SGHVS and CDR2 FQNEAQ. The CDR3 extends over 15 amino acids. Trimming removed 3 bases at V and 3 bases at J, with 14 bases between. CDR3 protein: CASSLGIGGKETQYF. In nucleotides, the CDR3 is TGTGCCAGCAGCTTGGGAATTGGCGGGAAAGAGACCCAGTACTTC.

This clone has more than one count but fewer than ten. The chain is built from TRBV11-1 and TRBJ2-5; 7 nucleotides agree with TRBD2. Trimming took 4 bases from V and 3 from J; bases not matched to a gene: 11. The germline CDR1 and CDR2 sequences are SGHAT and FQDESV (reference sequence). CDR3 size: 16 residues. The CDR3 loop reads CASSSRAGTIKETQYF. CDR3 in DNA: TGTGCCAGCAGCTCCCGGGCGGGGACTATAAAAGAGACCCAGTACTTC.

This clone has just a few counts. The rearrangement joins TRBV6-5 to TRBJ2-2; D remains ambiguous. V was cut by 6 bases and J by 3 bases, with 5 bases left in between. Per the germline V gene, CDR1 is MNHEY and CDR2 is SVGAGI. CDR3 length equals 12 residues. The CDR3 protein is CASRRDTGELFF. In nucleotides, the CDR3 is TGTGCCAGCAGGCGCGACACCGGGGAGCTGTTTTTT.

This clone was detected a few times. The chain couples TRBV5-4 to TRBJ1-4; 9 bases fit TRBD1. Germline values: CDR1 SGHNT, CDR2 YYREEE (reference sequence). CDR3 length: 16 amino acids. V trimming: 4 bases; J trimming: 4 bases; junction bases outside the gene matches: 8. This chain's CDR3 is CASSTGQGWNNEKLFF. In DNA form, the CDR3 reads TGTGCCAGCAGCACAGGACAGGGGTGGAATAATGAAAAACTGTTTTTT.

This chain joins TRBV7-9 and TRBJ2-3; 13 bases are shared with TRBD2. Germline V gene data show CDR1 as SEHNR and CDR2 as FQNEAQ (reference sequence). The CDR3 has 16 residues. The V gene end was trimmed by 4 bases and the J gene end by 5 bases; junction bases not matched to a gene: 6. The CDR3 nucleotides read TGTGCCAGCAGCTGGGGACTAGCGGGGCCCGTAGATACGCAGTATTTT. This translates into CASSWGLAGPVDTQYF.

J is TRBJ1-6 and V is TRBV6-4; a weak D match, TRBD1 (5 bases). Per germline, CDR1 MRHNA and CDR2 SNTAGT. This CDR3 has 13 amino acids. Trimming removed 4 bases at V and 7 bases at J, with 8 bases between. This CDR3 reads CASSATENSPLHF. In nucleotides, the CDR3 is TGTGCCAGCAGTGCGACAGAGAATTCACCCCTCCACTTT.

In its sample, this clone was seen a few times. The chain couples TRBV30 to TRBJ1-2; a weak D match, TRBD1 (5 bases). This CDR3 has 15 residues. Germline V gene data show CDR1 as GTSNPN and CDR2 as SVGIG (reference sequence). V lost 1 base, J lost 3 bases, and 15 bases lay in between. The CDR3 DNA reads as TGTGCCTGGAGTGGCCTTTGGGCAGGGCACTATGGCTACACCTTC. Its protein is CAWSGLWAGHYGYTF.

The gene calls are TRBV2 and TRBJ1-5, with 7 bases matching TRBD1. This CDR3 region has 15 residues. CDR1 SNHLY and CDR2 FYNNEI come from the germline V gene. With 7 bases clipped from V and 0 bases from J, the junction kept 6 bases outside the gene matches. In DNA, the CDR3 is TGTGCCAGCAATCGGGACAGAAATAGCAATCAGCCCCAGCATTTT. Protein product: CASNRDRNSNQPQHF. The full variable domain, its missing parts supplied by reference TRBV2 and TRBJ1-5, is EPEVTQTPSHQVTQMGQEVILRCVPISNHLYFYWYRQILGQKVEFLVSFYNNEISEKSEIFDDQFSVERPDGSNFTLKIRSTKLEDSAMYFCASNRDRNSNQPQHFGDGTRLSIL.

In this sample, this clone turned up a few times. This chain links TRBV5-4 with TRBJ1-5; D might be TRBD1 (6 bases). The germline V and J ends were trimmed by 4 bases and 3 bases, with 23 bases remaining between them. CDR1 is SGHNT and CDR2 is YYREEE in the germline V gene (reference sequence). The CDR3 is made up of 18 amino acids. The CDR3 DNA reads TGTGCCAGCAGCCCCATCTATGGACAGCCTAAGGTCAATCAGCCCCAGCATTTT. Amino acid sequence: CASSPIYGQPKVNQPQHF.

This clone was observed a handful of times. The genes are TRBV27 and TRBJ1-2; perhaps TRBD1 as D (6 bases). This CDR3 has 14 residues. CDR1 is MNHEY, CDR2 SMNVEV, per germline (reference sequence). Trimming took off 2 bases at V and 6 bases at J, with 13 bases between the two ends. CDR3 sequence reads: CASSLKQGQHGYTF. The CDR3 bases are TGTGCCAGCAGTTTAAAACAGGGACAACATGGCTACACCTTC.

This chain connects TRBV9 to TRBJ1-2; 7 bases fit TRBD1. J was trimmed by 7 bases and V by 0 bases; bases with no gene match: 6. From germline, CDR1 is SGDLS and CDR2 YYNGEE. This CDR3 has 14 amino acids. CDR3 sequence (DNA): TGTGCCAGCAGCGTAGGGAACAGGGGCCCTGGCTACACCTTC. Amino acid sequence: CASSVGNRGPGYTF.

This clone has only a few counts. The chain is built from TRBV9 and TRBJ1-6; TRBD1 aligns across 8 bases. J was trimmed by 5 bases and V by 2 bases; bases with no gene match: 3. The CDR3 totals 15 residues. The germline V gene encodes CDR1 SGDLS and CDR2 YYNGEE. CDR3 region: CASSVQGADNSPLHF. The CDR3 bases are TGTGCCAGCAGCGTTCAGGGGGCGGATAATTCACCCCTCCACTTT.

This clone came up a few times. The V gene is TRBV11-2, the J gene TRBJ2-3; TRBD2 aligns across 10 bases. CDR1 SGHAT and CDR2 FQNNGV come from the germline V gene. The ends lost 5 bases at V and 4 bases at J; junction bases unmatched: 9. CDR3 size: 16 residues. The CDR3 nucleotides are TGTGCCAGCAGCGCGAGACTAGCGGGCAGCTCAGATACGCAGTATTTT. Translated, it gives CASSARLAGSSDTQYF.

The chain joins TRBV2 to TRBJ1-5, with 8 nucleotides matching TRBD1. Germline V CDR1 and CDR2: SNHLY, FYNNEI. The CDR3 consists of 16 residues. V gave up 5 bases and J gave up 4 bases; unmatched junction bases: 10. Here the CDR3 DNA reads TGTGCCAGCAGTCCGGGGTGGGGACAGGTTAATCAGCCCCAGCATTTT. This gives the protein CASSPGWGQVNQPQHF.

This chain joins TRBV5-6 and TRBJ2-7; 7 positions agree with TRBD1. The J segment lost 7 bases and the V segment lost 1 base, leaving 8 bases of the junction unmatched. The CDR3 extends over 14 amino acids. Germline loops: CDR1 SGHDT, CDR2 YYEEEE. The CDR3: CASSLLDPRGEQYF. CDR3 sequence (DNA): TGTGCCAGCAGCTTGCTAGATCCCAGGGGGGAGCAGTACTTC.

This clone was counted once. The rearrangement uses TRBV7-8 and TRBJ1-1; D unclear. V was clipped by 5 bases and J by 4 bases, with 20 bases between them. Per germline, CDR1 SGHVS and CDR2 FQNEAQ. CDR3 length: 16 residues. CDR3 sequence reads: CASSPAEGKIATEAFF. DNA of the CDR3: TGTGCCAGCAGCCCCGCGGAGGGTAAGATTGCCACTGAAGCTTTCTTT.

The J gene is TRBJ1-2, the V gene TRBV10-1; D perhaps matches TRBD1 (5 bases). Germline V lookup: CDR1 WNHNN, CDR2 SYGVQD (reference sequence). The V end was cut by 3 bases, the J end by 4 bases, with 12 bases between. The CDR3 is 14 amino acids. The CDR3 loop reads CASSDTGDFYGYTF. CDR3 nucleotides: TGCGCCAGCAGTGATACAGGCGACTTCTATGGCTACACCTTC.

The CDR3 DNA reads as TGTGCCAGCAGTCAGGTCACCTCTGGAAACACCATATATTTT. It codes for CASSQVTSGNTIYF. V is TRBV6-6 and J is TRBJ1-3; D is uncertain. Trimming removed 5 bases at V and 0 bases at J, with 8 bases between. Germline assignment: CDR1 MNHNY and CDR2 SVGAGI (reference sequence). The CDR3 covers 14 residues.

This clone was observed a few times. V usage is TRBV2 and J usage is TRBJ1-1, with TRBD1 matching 7 bases. V was clipped by 6 bases and J by 0 bases; unmatched bases: 4. The CDR3 covers 14 residues. Germline loops: CDR1 SNHLY, CDR2 FYNNEI. This CDR3 is CASRVTGMNTEAFF. CDR3 sequence (DNA): TGTGCCAGCAGGGTGACAGGGATGAACACTGAAGCTTTCTTT.

This clone was recorded a few times. The chain uses TRBV6-5 and TRBJ2-7, with TRBD2 matching 7 bases. The CDR3 runs to 12 residues. V was clipped by 5 bases and J by 5 bases; unmatched bases: 3. Per germline, CDR1 MNHEY and CDR2 SVGAGI. CDR3 nucleotides: TGTGCCAGCAGTCCCGGGACTAACGAGCAGTACTTC. This sequence encodes CASSPGTNEQYF.

This clone was recorded a few times. The rearrangement uses TRBV6-6 and TRBJ2-7; TRBD1 matches at 7 bases. The trim removed 7 bases at V and 6 bases at J, leaving 6 bases unmatched. Germline V lookup: CDR1 MNHNY, CDR2 SVGAGI (reference sequence). This CDR3 spans 12 amino acids. This chain's CDR3 is CASTWDSREQYF. Written as DNA, the CDR3 is TGTGCCAGCACCTGGGACAGCCGCGAGCAGTACTTC.